This is a list of T cell receptor beta chains from one sample in a study of blood T cells in healthy people across ages. TCRdb called the 5' RACE reads again in MiXCR, with one record for every CDR3 protein. The table has 550,000 to 700,000 distinct CDR3 sequences, 25% to 30% seen once; the top ten hold around 18%. The sample comprised blood. The receptors come from an older woman in good health. CDR3s leave out the opening cysteine and the closing phenylalanine or tryptophan. D genes are given only for firm matches.

d_call,v_call,j_call,cdr3_aa
.,TRBV12-3/TRBV12-4,TRBJ2-5,ASSLKGTQY
.,TRBV24-1,TRBJ2-1,ATSANSYNEQF
.,TRBV3-1,TRBJ2-1,ASSQDRAPSYNEQF
TRBD2,TRBV6-5,TRBJ2-7,ASAVTGRGTYEQY
.,TRBV12-5,TRBJ2-5,ASGNGDRHDD
TRBD2,TRBV9,TRBJ2-3,ASATSGFTDTQY
TRBD2,TRBV5-1,TRBJ2-1,ASSSAQRLAGNNEQF
TRBD2,TRBV29-1,.,SVSHSGGASYEQY
TRBD1,TRBV5-1,TRBJ2-5,ASHRTGGYQETQY
TRBD2,TRBV12-3/TRBV12-4,TRBJ2-3,ASRPSGRADTQY
.,TRBV7-9,TRBJ2-2,ASSLEGIGELF
.,TRBV10-3,TRBJ2-3,AISESGSDTQY
.,TRBV6-2/TRBV6-3,TRBJ2-7,ASSRVPPTYEQY
.,TRBV3-1,TRBJ1-1,ASSYPGENTEAF
.,TRBV7-2,TRBJ2-7,ASSLGFSDQY
.,TRBV12-3/TRBV12-4,TRBJ1-1,ASGGGGWGANTEAF
.,TRBV5-1,TRBJ1-2,ASSSDRGSLGYT
TRBD1,TRBV6-5,TRBJ1-2,ASIPGQGASNYGYT
.,TRBV20-1,TRBJ2-6,SDRVSPGANVLT
.,TRBV6-2/TRBV6-3,TRBJ1-4,ASSYSSVDNEKLF
.,TRBV21-1,TRBJ2-5,ASSSDRFETQY
.,TRBV7-9,TRBJ1-6,ASSLEDSVNSPLH
.,TRBV21-1,TRBJ1-4,ASSTGQGGTYEKLF
TRBD1,TRBV20-1,TRBJ1-1,RVLQGTTEAF
.,TRBV29-1,TRBJ2-3,SVEDRGNRDTQY
.,TRBV12-3/TRBV12-4,TRBJ2-3,ASRYSGGRADTQY
.,TRBV9,TRBJ2-2,ASSRRDYDTGELF